A selection of T cell receptor beta chains follows, all from one sample in a study of shared clonotypes between healthy human individuals. Sequencing was performed with immunoSEQ multiplex PCR; in TCRdb, only in-frame clones are kept and a portion is missing. The sample has around 940,000 clones, 60% to 85% seen once. Sequences were obtained from memory CD4+ T cells sorted from blood. These receptors all come from a man younger than 35 in good health. The CDR3 runs from the conserved cysteine through the conserved F or W. D genes are given only for firm matches. Rows give clone size only sometimes, using once, few, many, or a class for an expanded clone.

d_gene	v_gene	abundance	j_gene	CDR3nt	CDR3aa
NA	TRBV7-8	NA	TRBJ2-7	TGTGCCAGCAGCTTAGCAGCCGGCTACGAGCAGTACTTC	CASSLAAGYEQYF
NA	TRBV7-2	NA	TRBJ2-4	TGTGCCAGCAGCTTAGGAGGCGGGCGGGCCAAAAACATTCAGTACTTC	CASSLGGGRAKNIQYF
TRBD2	TRBV30	NA	TRBJ2-3	TGTGCCTGGAGTCTAGGGACTAGCGGGGGGAAAACAGATACGCAGTATTTT	CAWSLGTSGGKTDTQYF
TRBD1	TRBV10-3	few	TRBJ2-7	TGTGCCATCTCGACAGGGTTCGAGCAGTACTTC	CAISTGFEQYF
NA	TRBV5-1	few	TRBJ2-7	TGCGCCAGCAGCCCGGCGCAGGGCGGAGGGCGCGAGCAGTACTTC	CASSPAQGGGREQYF
NA	TRBV19	few	TRBJ1-4	TGTGCCAGTAGCACCACTTACAGGGTTGATGAAAAACTGTTTTTT	CASSTTYRVDEKLFF
TRBD1	TRBV11-3	NA	TRBJ2-1	TGTGCCAGCAGCTTACAGGGGGCCTACAATGAGCAGTTCTTC	CASSLQGAYNEQFF
NA	TRBV9	many	TRBJ2-1	TGTGCCAGCAGCCCGCTGGGTGCTTCGGGTTACAATGAGCAGTTCTTC	CASSPLGASGYNEQFF
TRBD1	TRBV2	NA	TRBJ2-7	TGTGCCAGCAGTGTCGACAGGGTCGGCGAGCAGTACTTC	CASSVDRVGEQYF
NA	TRBV30	NA	TRBJ1-3	TGTGCCTGGAGTGTAACAGATGGAAACACCATATATTTT	CAWSVTDGNTIYF
TRBD2	TRBV4-1	NA	TRBJ2-7	TGCGCCAGCAGCTACAAAGTTGCTAGCGGGGGGCTTTACGAGCAGTACTTC	CASSYKVASGGLYEQYF
NA	TRBV5-1	NA	TRBJ2-7	TGCGCCAGCAGCTTCTTCGGGACGGGTTACGAGCAGTACTTC	CASSFFGTGYEQYF
TRBD1	TRBV27	NA	TRBJ1-5	TGTGCCAGCAGTATCGGGACAGCGCACAATCAGCCCCAGCATTTT	CASSIGTAHNQPQHF
TRBD1	TRBV7-2	NA	TRBJ2-5	TGTGCCAGCAGCCCAGGGGGCTGGGCGGAGACCCAGTACTTC	CASSPGGWAETQYF
TRBD1	TRBV18	NA	TRBJ1-6	TGTGCCAGCTCACCGTCTACGGGACAGCTAAATTCACCCCTCCACTTT	CASSPSTGQLNSPLHF
NA	TRBV30	few	TRBJ1-3	TGTGCCTGGAACAGGGAGGGAAACACCATATATTTT	CAWNREGNTIYF
NA	TRBV30	NA	TRBJ2-5	TGTGCCTGGAGCCCCCAGGAGACCCAGTACTTC	CAWSPQETQYF
TRBD2	TRBV5-6	NA	TRBJ2-1	TGTGCCAGCAGCTTACTAGCGGGAGTTCGCAATGAGCAGTTCTTC	CASSLLAGVRNEQFF
TRBD2	TRBV2	few	TRBJ2-1	TGTGCCAGCAGTGAGAGCGGGAGCTCCTACAATGAGCAGTTCTTC	CASSESGSSYNEQFF
NA	TRBV25-1	NA	TRBJ1-3	TGTGCCAGCAGTGACCCCCAGGGAAGGGGAAACACCATATATTTT	CASSDPQGRGNTIYF
NA	TRBV6-5	NA	TRBJ2-7	TGTGCCAGCAGTCCCCGGGACATTGGTGGCGAGCAGTACTTC	CASSPRDIGGEQYF
NA	TRBV12-5	once	TRBJ2-7	TGTGCTAGTGGTTGGAGACTAGATAACGAGCAGTACTTC	CASGWRLDNEQYF
NA	TRBV4-3	NA	TRBJ2-1	TGCGCCAGCAGCCAGAACGGGAGAATCGGTGAGCAGTTCTTC	CASSQNGRIGEQFF
NA	TRBV29-1	once	TRBJ1-1	TGCAGCGTTGACCAGGGTCAGGACACTGAAGCTTTCTTT	CSVDQGQDTEAFF
NA	TRBV5-6	NA	TRBJ1-2	TGTGCCAGCAGCTTGGACAGGGAGAGAGGCTACACCTTC	CASSLDRERGYTF
TRBD2	TRBV11-2	NA	TRBJ2-7	TGTGCCAGCAGCTTATTTTCTCTAGCGGGGGGCAACTACGAGCAGTACTTC	CASSLFSLAGGNYEQYF
NA	TRBV30	NA	TRBJ1-2	TGTGCCTGGCAACACGAAGAGTTTAGGGGCTACACCTTC	CAWQHEEFRGYTF
TRBD1	TRBV5-4	NA	TRBJ1-1	TGTGCCAGCAGCACCCGGACAGGGGTCCCTGAAGCTTTCTTT	CASSTRTGVPEAFF
NA	TRBV30	once	TRBJ1-3	TGTGCCTGGCAAGGGCTACTTGGAAACACCATATATTTT	CAWQGLLGNTIYF
NA	TRBV6-5	NA	TRBJ1-1	TGTGCCAGCAGTTACTCGTTCGGGAACACTGAAGCTTTCTTT	CASSYSFGNTEAFF
NA	TRBV7-9	NA	TRBJ1-4	TGTGCCAGCAGCTTAGCGGGTTTGGACACTGAAAAACTGTTTTTT	CASSLAGLDTEKLFF
TRBD2	TRBV30	many	TRBJ2-5	TGTGCCTGGAAACTAGCGTTCCTTCAAGAGACCCAGTACTTC	CAWKLAFLQETQYF
NA	TRBV7-2	NA	TRBJ2-3	TGTGCCAGCTCCCCTAACGGTGGTACAGATACGCAGTATTTT	CASSPNGGTDTQYF